The 20 T cell receptor beta chains given below trace back to one sample, sequenced in a study of blood T cell repertoires in COVID-19. Clones were read by immunoSEQ multiplex PCR, and TCRdb kept only the in-frame ones, dropping some. Among around 44,000 clones listed, approximately 90% were seen once. The sequencing input was peripheral blood. These receptors were collected from a human donor in a cohort sampled during active COVID-19.

The chain is built from TRBV7-9 and TRBJ2-1; 8 bases are shared with TRBD1. CDR1 and CDR2 (germline): SEHNR, FQNEAQ (reference sequence). J gave up 6 bases and V 1 base, and 8 bases lay outside the gene matches. This CDR3 has 16 amino acids. This CDR3 reads CASSLGPGQAGNEQFF. The CDR3 DNA sequence: TGTGCCAGCAGCTTAGGACCGGGACAGGCGGGCAATGAGCAGTTCTTC.

The chain employs TRBV27 and TRBJ2-1, with 10 positions matching TRBD2. The V and J ends lost 5 bases and 10 bases, in that order; junction bases with no gene match: 8. The CDR3 has 14 residues. Germline V gene lookup returns CDR1 MNHEY and CDR2 SMNVEV (reference sequence). The CDR3 DNA reads as TGTGCCAGCAGTGAGGCTAGCGGGAGAGGAGAGCAGTTCTTC. This gives the protein CASSEASGRGEQFF.

As for this clone: The same CDR3 is also encoded by other DNA sequences in this sample. The chain links TRBV3-1 (or the pseudogene TRBV3-2) to TRBJ1-2; D is ambiguous. The germline CDR1 and CDR2 sequences are LGHDT and YNNKEL (reference sequence). The V end lost 0 bases, the J end lost 4 bases, and 12 bases lay between the germline ends. The CDR3 is made up of 15 amino acids. CDR3 residues: CASSQDGSLSYGYTF. The CDR3 DNA reads TGTGCCAGCAGCCAAGACGGTAGCTTATCCTATGGCTACACCTTC.

CDR3 DNA: TGTGCCAGCAGCCGCCGACTAGCGGGGGGGCCTGAGACCCAGTACTTC. Its protein is CASSRRLAGGPETQYF. The V and J genes are TRBV3-1 (or the pseudogene TRBV3-2) and TRBJ2-5; 14 bases align to TRBD2. This CDR3 spans 16 amino acids. Germline V gives CDR1 LGHDT, CDR2 YNNKEL (reference sequence). V shed 4 bases and J 5 bases; nucleotides not matched to a gene: 6.

This sequence joins TRBV4-3 and TRBJ2-1; D possibly corresponds to TRBD1 (5 bases). This CDR3 has 15 amino acids. Trimming cost V 1 base and J 5 bases, with 12 bases left between them. Germline V gene data show CDR1 as LGHNA and CDR2 as YSLEER. The CDR3 is CASSQGAGPHNEQFF. CDR3 nucleotide sequence: TGCGCCAGCAGCCAAGGGGCAGGGCCTCACAATGAGCAGTTCTTC.

This chain links TRBV6-6 with TRBJ2-3; D gene ambiguous. The CDR3 spans 19 residues. V lost 6 bases and J 4 bases, leaving 29 bases between the germline ends. From germline, CDR1 is MNHNY and CDR2 SVGAGI (reference sequence). CDR3 in DNA: TGTGCCAGCAGCCGAAGAAGTGTTCGTGAGTTAGACCGGGCAGATACGCAGTATTTT. This gives the protein CASSRRSVRELDRADTQYF.

As DNA, the CDR3 is TGTGCCAGCAGCAGAACCGGGACAGCACAGAATGAAAAACTGTTTTTT. This translates into CASSRTGTAQNEKLFF. The chain joins TRBV7-2 to TRBJ1-4, with TRBD1 matching over 7 bases. V lost 5 bases to trimming and J lost 5 bases; unmatched junction nucleotides: 11. The CDR3 is made up of 16 amino acids. The V gene's germline CDR1 is SGHTA and CDR2 FQGNSA.

This chain uses TRBV7-6 with TRBJ1-1; 8 positions agree with TRBD1. CDR3 length equals 17 residues. CDR1 SGHVS and CDR2 FNYEAQ come from the germline V gene. V was pared by 0 bases and J by 0 bases, with 6 bases of the junction left unmatched. Written as DNA, the CDR3 is TGTGCCAGCAGCTTAGCCTCAGCGGGACAGGTGAACACTGAAGCTTTCTTT. It codes for CASSLASAGQVNTEAFF.

This clone has just one count. The J gene is TRBJ2-3, the V gene TRBV27; tentative D call: TRBD1 (6 bases). Between the trimmed V and J ends, which lost 6 bases and 4 bases, there was a span of 14 bases. This CDR3 is built from 14 residues. The germline CDR1 and CDR2 sequences are MNHEY and SMNVEV (reference sequence). CDR3 region: CASRVGTTADTQYF. The CDR3 DNA reads as TGTGCCAGCAGAGTCGGGACAACAGCAGATACGCAGTATTTT.

This chain uses TRBV5-1 with TRBJ1-1, with a weak D call TRBD1 (6 bases). Looked up from germline, CDR1 is SGHRS and CDR2 is YFSETQ. V was trimmed by 0 bases and J by 2 bases, leaving 11 bases between them. The length of the CDR3 is 15 residues. CDR3 in DNA: TGCGCCAGCAGCTTGGGAGGGGGATCTAACACTGAAGCTTTCTTT. Its translation: CASSLGGGSNTEAFF.

The chain joins TRBV28 to TRBJ2-1; 7 bases are shared with TRBD2. Germline-derived CDR1 and CDR2 are MDHEN and SYDVKM. The CDR3 runs to 16 residues. V was pared by 7 bases and J by 4 bases, with 13 bases of the junction left unmatched. The CDR3 coding sequence is TGTGCCAGCACTACCCCTGGGGGGGGATATTACAATGAGCAGTTCTTC. This sequence encodes CASTTPGGGYYNEQFF.

V usage is TRBV2 and J usage is TRBJ1-5, with D possibly TRBD1 on 6 matching bases. This CDR3 spans 15 amino acids. The germline CDR1 and CDR2 sequences are SNHLY and FYNNEI. Trimming took 4 bases from V and 1 from J, leaving 11 bases between them. In DNA form, the CDR3 reads TGTGCCAGCAGTGGGGACATGGTAAGCAATCAGCCCCAGCATTTT. Its protein is CASSGDMVSNQPQHF.

The chain links TRBV6-5 to TRBJ2-2, with D perhaps matching TRBD2 (5 bases). Germline CDR1 is MNHEY and CDR2 is SVGAGI. This CDR3 has 14 amino acids. Trimming stripped 5 bases from V and 1 base from J, with 8 bases between. The CDR3 nucleotides are TGTGCCAGCAGTCCACTAGGGAACACCGGGGAGCTGTTTTTT. Translation: CASSPLGNTGELFF.

This chain links TRBV6-2 or TRBV6-3 with TRBJ2-4; D gene unclear. This CDR3 contains 13 residues. With 2 bases removed from V and 6 bases from J, the gap between germline ends came to 8 bases. CDR1 is MNHEY and CDR2 is SVGEGT in the germline V gene. This CDR3 is CASSYLGPNIQYF. DNA of the CDR3: TGTGCCAGCAGTTACCTAGGCCCAAACATTCAGTACTTC.

The V and J genes are TRBV7-9 and TRBJ2-2; 11 positions agree with TRBD1. The CDR3 contains 16 residues. Germline V gives CDR1 SEHNR, CDR2 FQNEAQ (reference sequence). J gave up 4 bases and V 5 bases, and 6 bases lay outside the gene matches. The CDR3: CASSSPGTGGTGELFF. Written as DNA, the CDR3 is TGTGCCAGCAGCAGTCCCGGGACAGGGGGCACCGGGGAGCTGTTTTTT.

The J gene is TRBJ2-5, the V gene TRBV2; D might be TRBD2 (5 bases). The CDR3 totals 15 residues. Deletions cut 3 bases from V and 5 bases from J, with 16 bases between. In germline, CDR1 is SNHLY, CDR2 FYNNEI. The CDR3 region is CASSDWSGWSETQYF. CDR3 bases: TGTGCCAGCAGTGATTGGTCGGGGTGGAGTGAGACCCAGTACTTC.

This clone has only one observation. This chain connects TRBV11-3 to TRBJ1-5, with D perhaps matching TRBD1 (6 bases). Germline-derived CDR1 and CDR2 are SGHNT and YENEEA. The CDR3 runs 15 residues. Trimming shortened V by 2 bases and J by 1 base, and 9 bases separated the two germline ends. The CDR3 DNA follows: TGTGCCAGCAGCTTAAGGACAGCCAGCAATCAGCCCCAGCATTTT. This gives the protein CASSLRTASNQPQHF.

The V gene is TRBV15, the J gene TRBJ1-6; D perhaps matches TRBD1 (5 bases). The CDR3 is made up of 14 amino acids. Germline V gene sequence: CDR1 LNHNV, CDR2 YYDKDF (reference sequence). V gave up 0 bases and J gave up 14 bases, with 14 bases separating them. CDR3 bases: TGTGCCACCAGCAGAGATATGGGAGGAGGGGCCCTCCACTTT. Encoded protein: CATSRDMGGGALHF.

This chain joins TRBV2 and TRBJ1-2; 9 bases fit TRBD1. Germline values: CDR1 SNHLY, CDR2 FYNNEI. The CDR3 has 15 residues. Trimming at V came to 4 bases and at J to 6 bases, leaving 9 bases not matched to a gene. The CDR3 protein is CASSVIQGAQNGYTF. The CDR3 DNA is TGTGCCAGCAGTGTTATACAGGGGGCGCAGAATGGCTACACCTTC.

The CDR3 DNA is TGTGCCAGCAGCTATGTAGGGGTTCAAGAGACCCAGTACTTC. Translating gives CASSYVGVQETQYF. The chain links TRBV3-1 (or the pseudogene TRBV3-2) to TRBJ2-5, with D perhaps TRBD1 (5 bases). The CDR3 length is 14 residues. The germline gives CDR1 LGHDT, CDR2 YNNKEL (reference sequence). V lost 5 bases and J 2 bases, leaving 12 bases between the germline ends.